This TCR beta chain is from a study of metastatic and nonmetastatic thyroid tumors. Study in general: Repertoire data that came from the blood and tumor or nodule tissue of malignant and benign thyroid patients were compared.

Trimming took off 8 bases at V and 2 bases at J, with 18 bases between the two ends. Germline V gene sequence: CDR1 LNHDA, CDR2 SQIVND (reference sequence). The CDR3 covers 15 residues. Points from the study as a whole: Significantly higher TCR beta diversity was reportedly seen in malignant thyroid tumors than benign nodules, in blood and tumor.

Authors' methods: For papillary thyroid cancer, a distant-metastasis classifier was constructed from CDR3 differences observed across clinicopathological groups. TCRdb reprocessed the PCR reads via MiXCR. TCRdb's processing, not the authors', yielded these V and J calls. The data hold 16,000 or so clones, with less than 25% observed a single time. This clone was seen a few times. Its antigen is still unknown. No treatment had been given to any patient before thyroid surgery. The V call is TRBV19, the J call TRBJ1-2, with D possibly matching TRBD1 (5 bases). This receptor was obtained from a male donor with papillary thyroid cancer or a benign thyroid nodule (not recorded which). Some clones in this sample may be carry-over from other donors' samples. Sequencing used tumor tissue. The CDR3 nucleotides are TGTGCCAGTCTCCTCAGGGCGGGCTGGAACTATGGCTACACCTTC. It encodes CASLLRAGWNYGYTF. The full variable domain, with the rest looked up from reference TRBV19 and TRBJ1-2, is DGGITQSPKYLFRKEGQNVTLSCEQNLNHDAMYWYRQDPGQGLRLIYYSQIVNDFQKGDIAEGYSVSREKKESFPLTVTSAQKNPTAFYLCASLLRAGWNYGYTFGSGTRLTVV.